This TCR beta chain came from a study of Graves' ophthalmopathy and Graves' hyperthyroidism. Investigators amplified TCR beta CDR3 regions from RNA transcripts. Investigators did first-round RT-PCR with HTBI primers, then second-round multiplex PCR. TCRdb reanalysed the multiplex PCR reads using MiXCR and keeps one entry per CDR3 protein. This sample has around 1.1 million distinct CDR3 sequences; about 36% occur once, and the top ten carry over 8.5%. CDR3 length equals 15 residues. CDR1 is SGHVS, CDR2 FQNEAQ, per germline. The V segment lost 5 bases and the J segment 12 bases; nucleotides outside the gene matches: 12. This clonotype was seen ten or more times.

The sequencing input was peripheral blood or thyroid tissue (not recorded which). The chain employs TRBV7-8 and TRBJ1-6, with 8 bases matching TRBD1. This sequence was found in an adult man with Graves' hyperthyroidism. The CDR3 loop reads CASSPGDRPTGPLHF. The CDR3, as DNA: TGTGCCAGCAGCCCCGGGGACAGGCCAACCGGACCCCTCCACTTT.